The clone carrying this TCR beta chain was recorded many times. Its antigen is still unknown. The sample belongs to a study of T-cell reconstitution after alpha-beta-depleted transplantation in children. Whole-study results and caveats: Reportedly, alpha-beta T cells present about two months post-transplant originated from several hundred expanded clones of graft origin.

The CDR3 extends over 15 amino acids. CDR1 is SGHRS, CDR2 YFSETQ, per germline. V lost 4 bases, J lost 5 bases, and 6 bases stayed unmatched. Molecular barcoding with unique molecular identifiers was used for the TCRbeta library. TCRdb reprocessed the PCR reads via MiXCR and lists one record per CDR3 protein. This sample has over 150,000 distinct CDR3 sequences, with just under 6.5% found just once. The source was PBMCs, collected before TCRalphabeta/CD19-depleted stem cell transplant. J is TRBJ2-7 and V is TRBV5-1, with 13 bases identical to TRBD2. The origin of this receptor is a girl in the first two years of life with combined immunodeficiency, due to receive a stem cell transplant. CDR3 DNA sequence: TGCGCCAGCAGCCTGTGGACTAGCGGGAGTAACGAGCAGTACTTC. Amino acid sequence: CASSLWTSGSNEQYF.